Shown below are 23 T cell receptor beta chains from a single sample sequenced in a study of cytomegalovirus exposure and HLA in healthy donors. Primers included in the PCR were 60 Vbeta and 13 Jbeta primers. Assay used: immunoSEQ multiplex PCR; TCRdb lists only in-frame clones, some missing. The sample contains 150,000 to 200,000 clones, around 80% of which appear only once. Sequencing was carried out using PBMCs. Receptor source: a man aged 18 to 30 in good health and CMV-seronegative.

In this sample, this clone turned up a few times. At one boundary the junction diverges from the germline segment, which might be a read error. V is TRBV7-7 and J is TRBJ2-7; 7 bases line up with TRBD1. The CDR3 has 14 amino acids. Germline values: CDR1 SSHAT, CDR2 FNYEAQ (reference sequence). For the CDR3, the DNA is TGTGCTAGCAGCCCTTCGACAGGGAGCAACGAGCAGTACTTC. Translating it yields CASSPSTGSNEQYF.

This clone was found once. The chain uses TRBV5-5 and TRBJ2-1; 8 bases map to TRBD2. This CDR3 has 15 amino acids. With V trimmed by 4 bases and J by 0 bases, 3 bases remained unmatched. The V gene's germline CDR1 is SGHKS and CDR2 YYEKEE (reference sequence). The CDR3 coding sequence is TGTGCCAGCAGCCCGGGGGGGTCCTCCTACAATGAGCAGTTCTTC. This gives the protein CASSPGGSSYNEQFF.

The CDR3 nucleotides are TGCGCCAGCAGCTTGGGAGCGAACACCGGGGAGCTGTTTTTT. This sequence encodes CASSLGANTGELFF. The chain uses TRBV5-1 and TRBJ2-2, with no clear D. CDR3 length: 14 amino acids. Trimming removed 0 bases at V and 0 bases at J, with 3 bases between. The germline gives CDR1 SGHRS, CDR2 YFSETQ.

The chain combines TRBV7-9 with TRBJ1-4, with 9 positions matching TRBD1. The V gene end was trimmed by 5 bases and the J gene end by 7 bases; junction bases not matched to a gene: 5. CDR3 length: 14 amino acids. Germline CDR1 is SEHNR and CDR2 is FQNEAQ (reference sequence). The CDR3 DNA sequence: TGTGCCAGCAGCAGGACAGGGGCGCTTGAAAAACTGTTTTTT. This translates into CASSRTGALEKLFF. Variable domain in full (rest from reference TRBV7-9 and TRBJ1-4): DTGVSQNPRHKITKRGQNVTFRCDPISEHNRLYWYRQTLGQGPEFLTYFQNEAQLEKSRLLSDRFSAERPKGSFSTLEIQRTEQGDSAMYLCASSRTGALEKLFFGSGTQLSVL.

V is TRBV7-9 and J is TRBJ1-5, with D possibly TRBD1 on 6 matching bases. This CDR3 is 14 amino acids long. Trimming removed 5 bases from V and 5 bases from J, with 13 bases in between. The germline gives CDR1 SEHNR, CDR2 FQNEAQ (reference sequence). This CDR3 reads CASSADSQYQPQHF. The CDR3, as DNA: TGTGCCAGCAGCGCGGACAGCCAGTATCAGCCCCAGCATTTT.

The J gene is TRBJ2-2, the V gene TRBV5-6, with D perhaps TRBD2 (7 bases). With 2 bases removed from V and 6 bases from J, the gap between germline ends came to 11 bases. The CDR3 covers 14 residues. CDR1 and CDR2 (germline): SGHDT, YYEEEE. In nucleotides, the CDR3 is TGTGCCAGCAGCTTCGGGGGGCGGGCCGGGGAGCTGTTTTTT. Protein: CASSFGGRAGELFF.

The chain joins TRBV7-8 to TRBJ1-2, with D possibly TRBD1 on 6 matching bases. The germline V gene has CDR1 SGHVS and CDR2 FQNEAQ. Between the trimmed V and J ends, which lost 1 base and 6 bases, there was a span of 21 bases. The CDR3 runs to 17 residues. The CDR3 is CASSLVPPGVGSHGYTF. The CDR3 DNA reads TGTGCCAGCAGCTTAGTACCCCCAGGGGTAGGGTCACATGGCTACACCTTC. Full variable domain (remainder filled in from reference TRBV7-8 and TRBJ1-2): GAGVSQSPRYKVAKRGQDVALRCDPISGHVSLFWYQQALGQGPEFLTYFQNEAQLDKSGLPSDRFFAERPEGSVSTLKIQRTQQEDSAVYLCASSLVPPGVGSHGYTFGSGTRLTVV.

On this clone itself: Other DNA sequences in the same sample also yield this CDR3. V gene TRBV5-1 combines with J gene TRBJ2-1; weak D call: TRBD2 (6 bases). The V gene's germline CDR1 is SGHRS and CDR2 YFSETQ. The CDR3 is 14 amino acids. V shed 0 bases and J shed 5 bases, with 9 bases lying between them. The CDR3 nucleotides read TGCGCCAGCAGCTTGGCGGGACTGAACAATGAGCAGTTCTTC. Translation: CASSLAGLNNEQFF.

This chain uses TRBV5-1 with TRBJ1-5, with 8 bases aligning to TRBD1. The germline gives CDR1 SGHRS, CDR2 YFSETQ. V was pared by 4 bases and J by 5 bases, with 5 bases of the junction left unmatched. This CDR3 is 14 amino acids long. CDR3 protein: CASSPTGVDQPQHF. For the CDR3, the DNA is TGCGCCAGCAGCCCGACAGGGGTGGATCAGCCCCAGCATTTT. Using reference TRBV5-1 and TRBJ1-5 for the parts outside the CDR3, the full variable domain is KAGVTQTPRYLIKTRGQQVTLSCSPISGHRSVSWYQQTPGQGLQFLFEYFSETQRNKGNFPGRFSGRQFSNSRSEMNVSTLELGDSALYLCASSPTGVDQPQHFGDGTRLSIL.

This chain uses TRBV28 with TRBJ2-7, with D perhaps TRBD1 (6 bases). V gave up 1 base and J gave up 4 bases, with 11 bases separating them. The CDR3 has 14 amino acids. Germline V gene data show CDR1 as MDHEN and CDR2 as SYDVKM. The chain's CDR3 is CASSLFGQGYEQYF. DNA of the CDR3: TGTGCCAGCAGTTTATTCGGGCAGGGGTACGAGCAGTACTTC.

This chain uses TRBV2 with TRBJ2-2; TRBD2 might be the D (6 bases). With 2 bases removed from V and 8 bases from J, the gap between germline ends came to 9 bases. There are 13 residues in the CDR3. Germline V lookup: CDR1 SNHLY, CDR2 FYNNEI. The chain's CDR3 is CASSEIGGGELFF. DNA for the CDR3: TGTGCCAGCAGTGAAATAGGAGGGGGGGAGCTGTTTTTT.

This clone was seen a handful of times. The chain couples TRBV6-6 to TRBJ2-7; a weak D match, TRBD2 (5 bases). V was trimmed by 2 bases and J by 6 bases, leaving 5 bases between them. Germline-derived CDR1 and CDR2 are MNHNY and SVGAGI (reference sequence). The CDR3 totals 11 residues. In DNA form, the CDR3 reads TGTGCCAGCAGTTACGCGGGCGAGCAGTACTTC. Translated, it gives CASSYAGEQYF.

The V gene is TRBV27, the J gene TRBJ2-1; TRBD1 matches at 8 bases. V dropped 6 bases and J dropped 4; count of bases not matched to a gene: 14. CDR1 MNHEY and CDR2 SMNVEV come from the germline V gene (reference sequence). CDR3 length: 17 residues. The CDR3 loop is CASSRTQPGQAYNEQFF. The CDR3, as DNA: TGTGCCAGCAGCCGAACACAACCGGGACAGGCATACAATGAGCAGTTCTTC.

This chain connects TRBV28 to TRBJ2-2, with TRBD1 matching 8 bases. Germline trimming cut 5 bases from V and 8 bases from J; bases unmatched to any gene: 22. There are 19 residues in the CDR3. CDR1 and CDR2 (germline): MDHEN, SYDVKM. Written as DNA, the CDR3 is TGTGCCAGCAGTCCGTATCAAAGGACAGGGAAGGTCGAAAAGGGGGAGCTGTTTTTT. Amino acid sequence: CASSPYQRTGKVEKGELFF.

This clone was seen a few times. V gene TRBV6-5 combines with J gene TRBJ2-1, with TRBD1 as a possible D gene (6 bases). CDR3 length: 13 amino acids. The germline CDR1 and CDR2 sequences are MNHEY and SVGAGI. CDR3: CAISIPGADEQFF. The DNA for the CDR3 is TGTGCAATCAGCATTCCAGGGGCGGATGAGCAGTTCTTC.

The J gene is TRBJ1-2, the V gene TRBV28; D is uncertain. CDR1 is MDHEN, CDR2 SYDVKM, per germline. Trimming took off 5 bases at V and 8 bases at J, with 12 bases between the two ends. The CDR3 length is 12 residues. CDR3 sequence (DNA): TGTGCCAGCAGTATATCTCTTCGGGGCTACACCTTC. Translated: CASSISLRGYTF.

The chain uses TRBV5-1 and TRBJ2-3, with unresolved D. This CDR3 comprises 15 residues. Trimming removed 6 bases from V and 4 bases from J, with 18 bases in between. CDR1 SGHRS and CDR2 YFSETQ come from the germline V gene. CDR3 sequence: CASNLLAGDPDTQYF. In DNA form, the CDR3 reads TGCGCCAGCAACCTGCTGGCAGGCGACCCAGATACGCAGTATTTT.

This clone was observed a handful of times. V is TRBV11-2 and J is TRBJ2-1, with 7 bases aligning to TRBD2. Germline assignment: CDR1 SGHAT and CDR2 FQNNGV. The V segment lost 8 bases and the J segment 10 bases; nucleotides outside the gene matches: 5. The CDR3 covers 11 residues. The CDR3 loop is CASLRDYEQFF. DNA for the CDR3: TGTGCCAGCCTCCGGGACTACGAGCAGTTCTTC. Combining the CDR3 with reference TRBV11-2 and TRBJ2-1 gives the whole variable domain EAGVAQSPRYKIIEKRQSVAFWCNPISGHATLYWYQQILGQGPKLLIQFQNNGVVDDSQLPKDRFSAERLKGVDSTLKIQPAKLEDSAVYLCASLRDYEQFFGPGTRLTVL.

V usage is TRBV6-5 and J usage is TRBJ1-1; TRBD1 might be the D (5 bases). Germline V gene lookup returns CDR1 MNHEY and CDR2 SVGAGI. V gave up 5 bases and J gave up 12 bases, with 16 bases separating them. The CDR3 consists of 12 residues. The CDR3 protein is CASSAKQGMSFF. In DNA form, the CDR3 reads TGTGCCAGCAGTGCCAAGCAGGGTATGTCTTTCTTT.

The chain couples TRBV5-1 to TRBJ2-1, with TRBD2 identical over 11 bases. Germline V gene sequence: CDR1 SGHRS, CDR2 YFSETQ. Unmatched junction bases numbered 24, after V lost 7 bases and J lost 9 bases. There are 19 residues in the CDR3. This CDR3 reads CASRSEEDGRIAGGREQFF. In nucleotides, the CDR3 is TGCGCCAGCCGTTCGGAAGAGGACGGTAGGATAGCGGGAGGGCGTGAGCAGTTCTTC.

This chain joins TRBV2 and TRBJ2-1; 9 bases match TRBD2. Germline values: CDR1 SNHLY, CDR2 FYNNEI. With 10 bases clipped from V and 14 bases from J, the junction kept 15 bases outside the gene matches. The CDR3 contains 13 residues. CDR3 loop: CANRGSVAGAEFF. The CDR3, as DNA: TGTGCCAACCGGGGTAGTGTAGCGGGGGCGGAGTTCTTC. Using reference TRBV2 and TRBJ2-1 for the parts outside the CDR3, the full variable domain is EPEVTQTPSHQVTQMGQEVILRCVPISNHLYFYWYRQILGQKVEFLVSFYNNEISEKSEIFDDQFSVERPDGSNFTLKIRSTKLEDSAMYFCANRGSVAGAEFFGPGTRLTVL.

The chain uses TRBV5-1 and TRBJ1-4; D is possibly TRBD1 (5 bases). The CDR3 spans 14 residues. Looked up from germline, CDR1 is SGHRS and CDR2 is YFSETQ. V gave up 0 bases and J gave up 5 bases, with 8 bases separating them. DNA of the CDR3: TGCGCCAGCAGCTTGGAAGCAGGGAATGAAAAACTGTTTTTT. It translates to CASSLEAGNEKLFF.

The gene calls are TRBV5-5 and TRBJ2-3; TRBD1 might be the D (6 bases). The germline V gene encodes CDR1 SGHKS and CDR2 YYEKEE (reference sequence). V was trimmed by 0 bases and J by 4 bases, leaving 15 bases between them. This CDR3 region has 16 residues. In DNA, the CDR3 is TGTGCCAGCAGCTTGGGGTACAGGGAACGCCCAGATACGCAGTATTTT. Its translation is CASSLGYRERPDTQYF.